These T cell receptor beta chains were read from a single sample in a study of blood T cell repertoires in COVID-19. The table came from immunoSEQ multiplex PCR; TCRdb's copy has only in-frame clones and leaves some out. The data show 300,000 or so clones, around 87% seen once. The specimen was peripheral blood. The receptors here all came from a woman aged 35 to 49 who had recovered from COVID-19. CDR3s include the opening cysteine and the closing phenylalanine or tryptophan. A D gene is named only where the DNA matches it firmly. A row's size may be missing; if present it is once, few, many or a size class.

CDR3 protein | CDR3 DNA | D gene | clone size | J gene | V gene
CASSLGAGLSTDTQYF | TGCGCCAGCAGCTTGGGAGCGGGGCTTAGCACAGATACGCAGTATTTT | TRBD2 | few | TRBJ2-3 | TRBV5-1
CASRYGGGNEQFF | TGTGCCAGCAGGTACGGCGGGGGGAATGAGCAGTTCTTC | TRBD2 | - | TRBJ2-1 | TRBV6-5
CASSVEETQYF | TGTGCCAGCAGTGTAGAAGAGACCCAGTACTTC | - | - | TRBJ2-5 | TRBV2
CASSQVGSGGADTQYF | TGTGCCAGCAGCCAAGTAGGAAGCGGGGGCGCAGATACGCAGTATTTT | TRBD2 | - | TRBJ2-3 | TRBV3-1/TRBV3-2
CASSMTGPTEAFF | TGTGCCAGCAGCATGACAGGGCCTACTGAAGCTTTCTTT | TRBD1 | - | TRBJ1-1 | TRBV7-9
CSVDPPGLGTQYF | TGCAGCGTTGACCCCCCGGGACTAGGTACGCAGTATTTT | TRBD2 | - | TRBJ2-3 | TRBV29-1
CASSGNGENTEAFF | TGTGCCAGCAGTGGTAACGGAGAGAACACTGAAGCTTTCTTT | - | - | TRBJ1-1 | TRBV2
CATTYQMIANYGYTF | TGTGCCACTACCTACCAAATGATAGCTAACTATGGCTACACCTTC | - | - | TRBJ1-2 | TRBV19
CASSLAFAGGPYEQFF | TGTGCCAGCAGCTTGGCATTTGCGGGGGGGCCTTATGAGCAGTTCTTC | TRBD2 | - | TRBJ2-1 | TRBV5-6
CASSPPRLAGGTDTGANVLTF | TGTGCCAGCAGCCCTCCCAGGCTAGCGGGGGGGACCGACACTGGGGCCAACGTCCTGACTTTC | TRBD2 | - | TRBJ2-6 | TRBV9
CASSLGGHNEQFF | TGTGCCAGCAGCTTAGGAGGCCACAATGAGCAGTTCTTC | - | - | TRBJ2-1 | TRBV11-3
CASSVVGGSPLHF | TGTGCCAGCAGCGTAGTCGGGGGTTCACCCCTCCACTTT | - | - | TRBJ1-6 | TRBV9
CASSRYTGTGNSPLHF | TGTGCCAGCAGCCGGTATACCGGGACAGGGAATTCACCCCTCCACTTT | TRBD1 | - | TRBJ1-6 | TRBV3-1/TRBV3-2
CASSQSPGRTYGGYTF | TGTGCCAGCAGCCAGTCTCCTGGGAGGACCTACGGGGGCTACACCTTC | - | few | TRBJ1-2 | TRBV3-1/TRBV3-2
CASSPRSPYNSPLHF | TGTGCCAGCAGTCCAAGAAGCCCCTATAATTCACCCCTCCACTTT | - | - | TRBJ1-6 | TRBV6-5
CASSFSQGTGNTIYF | TGCGCCAGCAGCTTTTCCCAGGGGACAGGAAACACCATATATTTT | - | few | TRBJ1-3 | TRBV5-1
CASSHRSGYGYTF | TGCGCCAGCAGCCATCGAAGCGGCTATGGCTACACCTTC | - | - | TRBJ1-2 | TRBV4-1
CAIGQGSYNEQFF | TGTGCCATCGGCCAGGGCTCCTACAATGAGCAGTTCTTC | - | - | TRBJ2-1 | TRBV10-3
CASSFWRDTEAFF | TGTGCCAGCAGTTTTTGGCGGGACACTGAAGCTTTCTTT | - | - | TRBJ1-1 | TRBV27
CAVSDHAGPDYGYTF | TGTGCCGTGTCCGACCACGCGGGACCTGACTATGGCTACACCTTC | - | - | TRBJ1-2 | TRBV6-5
CASSLRSPYTEAFF | TGTGCCAGCAGTTTAAGGAGCCCCTACACTGAAGCTTTCTTT | - | - | TRBJ1-1 | TRBV27
CASGSGTGATGELFF | TGTGCTAGTGGTTCCGGGACAGGGGCCACCGGGGAGCTGTTTTTT | TRBD1 | - | TRBJ2-2 | TRBV12-5
CASSYAGKGTDTQYF | TGTGCCAGCAGTTACGCGGGGAAGGGCACAGATACGCAGTATTTT | - | - | TRBJ2-3 | TRBV6-5
CASSPQPGLAREQYF | TGTGCCAGCAGCCCACAGCCGGGACTAGCGCGCGAGCAGTACTTC | TRBD2 | once | TRBJ2-7 | TRBV7-2
CASSLAGRRALNYGYTF | TGTGCCAGCAGCTTAGCTGGCCGCAGGGCTCTAAACTATGGCTACACCTTC | - | - | TRBJ1-2 | TRBV7-9
CASSVGGTDYGYTF | TGTGCCAGCAGCGTAGGGGGGACAGACTATGGCTACACCTTC | TRBD1 | - | TRBJ1-2 | TRBV9
CASSLFPSGGSYYF | TGTGCCAGCAGTTTATTTCCTAGCGGGGGCTCTTATTACTTC | TRBD2 | - | TRBJ2-5 | TRBV27
CASSLASPSNYGYTF | TGTGCCAGCAGCTTGGCCTCCCCCAGTAACTATGGCTACACCTTC | - | - | TRBJ1-2 | TRBV5-4
CASSQDWPATNEKLFF | TGTGCCAGCAGCCAAGATTGGCCAGCAACTAATGAAAAACTGTTTTTT | - | - | TRBJ1-4 | TRBV14
CASSLLGTGANPPYNEQFF | TGCGCCAGCAGCTTGCTGGGGACAGGGGCCAACCCGCCTTACAATGAGCAGTTCTTC | TRBD1 | - | TRBJ2-1 | TRBV5-1
CASSLGDRVVTEAFF | TGTGCCAGCAGCCTGGGGGACAGGGTGGTCACTGAAGCTTTCTTT | TRBD1 | - | TRBJ1-1 | TRBV5-4
CASSSPGQEETQYF | TGCGCCAGCAGCTCTCCGGGACAGGAAGAGACCCAGTACTTC | TRBD1 | - | TRBJ2-5 | TRBV5-1
CASSVSPSGRNEQFF | TGTGCCAGCAGTGTATCGCCTAGCGGGCGCAATGAGCAGTTCTTC | TRBD2 | - | TRBJ2-1 | TRBV2